The sequence of this T cell receptor beta chain was determined in a study of shared clonotypes between healthy human individuals. Tens of thousands of T cell genomes, or about 200 ng DNA, went into the sorted-subset replicate PCRs. In the original workflow: ImmunoSEQ gave junction-only sequences without quality scores, so filtering differed. Method: immunoSEQ multiplex PCR; TCRdb's copy keeps in-frame clones and lacks some. That table supplies the V and J calls and clone size; D and trimming were determined from the DNA. This sample has about 2.3 million clones, with about 92% found just once. The sample holds one count of this clone. Germline CDR1 MDHEN, CDR2 SYDVKM. V was cut by 2 bases and J by 1 base, with 12 bases left in between. The CDR3 is 16 amino acids.

Sequences were obtained from naive CD4+ T cells from PBMCs. As to subset: CD45RA+ positively selected. The J gene is TRBJ1-5, the V gene TRBV28; D might be TRBD1 (5 bases). The source is a man aged 18-30 years in good health. Some clones in this sample may be carry-over from other donors' samples. CDR3 nucleotides: TGTGCCAGCAGTTTAACCGGGGCGGGAAGCAATCAGCCCCAGCATTTT. This encodes CASSLTGAGSNQPQHF. Using reference TRBV28 and TRBJ1-5 for the parts outside the CDR3, the full variable domain is DVKVTQSSRYLVKRTGEKVFLECVQDMDHENMFWYRQDPGLGLRLIYFSYDVKMKEKGDIPEGYSVSREKKERFSLILESASTNQTSMYLCASSLTGAGSNQPQHFGDGTRLSIL.